One and the same sample provided the 22 T cell receptor beta chains below, sequenced in a study of Tregs in tolerant kidney transplant recipients. The data were produced by immunoSEQ multiplex PCR, yet TCRdb's version contains in-frame clones alone and is incomplete. The table shows around 70,000 clones, with around nine tenths occurring only once. Sequencing was performed on CD8+ T cells from blood, taken before the transplant. Receptors originate from a human donor who received a combined kidney and bone marrow transplant.

The chain has TRBV29-1 and TRBJ1-3, with D possibly TRBD1 on 6 matching bases. Germline CDR1 reads SQVTM; CDR2 reads ANQGSEA. The CDR3 runs 14 residues. V lost 7 bases, J lost 0 bases, and 13 bases lay in between. This CDR3 is CSATGTTSGNTIYF. The CDR3 DNA sequence: TGCAGCGCAACCGGGACAACCTCTGGAAACACCATATATTTT.

The V gene is TRBV27, the J gene TRBJ2-5; 12 nucleotides match TRBD2. The J call is doubtful: the DNA matches TRBJ2-7 better. Germline V CDR1 and CDR2: MNHEY, SMNVEV (reference sequence). The CDR3 consists of 15 residues. CDR3 nucleotides: TGTGCCAGCAGTGAGGGACTAGCGGGTACCTACGAGCAGTACTTC. Amino acid sequence: CASSEGLAGTYEQYF.

The chain links TRBV30 to TRBJ1-5; 8 bases align to TRBD1. The V segment lost 0 bases and the J segment 6 bases; nucleotides outside the gene matches: 10. Germline CDR1 and CDR2: GTSNPN and SVGIG (reference sequence). This CDR3 region has 16 residues. CDR3 sequence (DNA): TGTGCCTGGAGTGTGGGAGACAGGGGTTTGGGTCAGCCCCAGCATTTT. The encoded protein is CAWSVGDRGLGQPQHF.

The chain combines TRBV4-3 with TRBJ2-3, with TRBD2 matching over 13 bases. The CDR3 runs 17 residues. The germline gives CDR1 LGHNA, CDR2 YSLEER. Unmatched junction bases numbered 6, after V lost 3 bases and J lost 3 bases. CDR3 loop: CASSQRTSGSETDTQYF. The CDR3, as DNA: TGCGCCAGCAGCCAGAGGACTAGCGGGAGTGAGACAGATACGCAGTATTTT.

This rearrangement joins TRBV5-1 to TRBJ2-5; 9 bases line up with TRBD2. The J call may be faulty, since TRBJ2-7 better matches the DNA end. Germline CDR1 and CDR2: SGHRS and YFSETQ. There are 16 residues in the CDR3. CDR3 region: CASSVSGAGGTYEQYF. The CDR3 DNA follows: TGCGCCAGCAGCGTATCAGGGGCGGGGGGGACCTACGAGCAGTACTTC.

The V and J genes are TRBV11-3 and TRBJ2-3; a weak D match, TRBD2 (5 bases). V gave up 2 bases and J gave up 4 bases, with 13 bases separating them. CDR3 length: 15 amino acids. Germline V gene sequence: CDR1 SGHNT, CDR2 YENEEA. In DNA form, the CDR3 reads TGTGCCAGCAGCTTAACGGGGTCTGGGGCAGATACGCAGTATTTT. This translates into CASSLTGSGADTQYF.

The gene calls are TRBV9 and TRBJ2-2; D is unclear. V was cut by 0 bases and J by 7 bases, with 7 bases left in between. Germline V gene lookup returns CDR1 SGDLS and CDR2 YYNGEE. The CDR3 spans 13 residues. DNA for the CDR3: TGTGCCAGCAGCGTAGGTAATAGCGGGGAGCTGTTTTTT. Protein: CASSVGNSGELFF.

This clone was seen a single time. This CDR3 reads CASGGSTDTQYF. The CDR3 DNA reads as TGTGCCAGCGGGGGGAGCACAGATACGCAGTATTTT. The genes are TRBV2 and TRBJ2-3; maybe TRBD2 (6 bases). The germline gives CDR1 SNHLY, CDR2 FYNNEI. The CDR3 totals 12 residues. V dropped 8 bases and J dropped 0 bases, with 6 bases sitting between them.

This chain uses TRBV7-9 with TRBJ1-2; TRBD1 matches 8 bases. Germline V gene data show CDR1 as SEHNR and CDR2 as FQNEAQ (reference sequence). This CDR3 has 13 amino acids. The junction had 5 bases not matched to a gene; V was cut back by 4 bases and J by 7 bases. The CDR3 region is CASSSTGVAGYTF. For the CDR3, the DNA is TGTGCCAGCAGCTCGACAGGGGTGGCTGGCTACACCTTC.

The chain uses TRBV6-5 and TRBJ1-2; D gene uncertain. Germline CDR1 MNHEY, CDR2 SVGAGI. Trimming removed 5 bases from V and 1 base from J, with 8 bases in between. The CDR3 is 13 residues long. CDR3 loop: CASSAGFNYGYTF. DNA of the CDR3: TGTGCCAGCAGTGCAGGATTTAACTATGGCTACACCTTC.

This chain uses TRBV6-5 with TRBJ2-1, with a possible D match to TRBD2 (6 bases). The CDR3 has 13 residues. V lost 8 bases, J lost 0 bases, and 8 bases lay in between. CDR1 is MNHEY and CDR2 is SVGAGI in the germline V gene. In DNA form, the CDR3 reads TGTGCCAGCCGGGGGACCTCCTACAATGAGCAGTTCTTC. It specifies CASRGTSYNEQFF.

The chain joins TRBV9 to TRBJ2-2, with 9 bases aligning to TRBD2. The CDR3 has 17 amino acids. With 4 bases clipped from V and 3 bases from J, the junction kept 10 bases outside the gene matches. The germline gives CDR1 SGDLS, CDR2 YYNGEE. This CDR3 is CASSWTGGGADTGELFF. In DNA, the CDR3 is TGTGCCAGCAGCTGGACTGGCGGGGGGGCGGACACCGGGGAGCTGTTTTTT.

The chain couples TRBV4-2 to TRBJ2-1; tentatively, D is TRBD1 (6 bases). CDR3 length equals 16 residues. V shed 0 bases and J shed 0 bases, with 9 bases lying between them. Germline-derived CDR1 and CDR2 are LGHNA and YNFKEQ. CDR3 coding DNA: TGTGCCAGCAGCCAAGAACAGGGAATCTCCTACAATGAGCAGTTCTTC. This translates into CASSQEQGISYNEQFF.

A single count supports this clone. The J gene is TRBJ1-1, the V gene TRBV9, with D uncertain. Germline V CDR1 and CDR2: SGDLS, YYNGEE. The CDR3 sequence is 13 residues long. V gave up 3 bases and J gave up 8 bases, with 14 bases separating them. The CDR3 nucleotides are TGTGCCAGCAGCGCCATCACAGATAACGAAGCTTTCTTT. It specifies CASSAITDNEAFF.

This CDR3 reads CASSSFLARTQYF. The CDR3 DNA reads as TGTGCCAGCAGCTCCTTCCTAGCGCGGACCCAGTACTTC. The chain is built from TRBV13 and TRBJ2-5, with D maybe TRBD2 (6 bases). Trimming removed 4 bases from V and 7 bases from J, with 13 bases in between. The CDR3 extends over 13 amino acids. The germline V gene has CDR1 PRHDT and CDR2 FYEKMQ (reference sequence).

V usage is TRBV7-9 and J usage is TRBJ1-2; perhaps TRBD1 as D (5 bases). V shed 4 bases and J shed 0 bases, with 18 bases lying between them. Per germline, CDR1 SEHNR and CDR2 FQNEAQ (reference sequence). The CDR3 loop spans 17 amino acids. CDR3 DNA: TGTGCCAGCAGCTCTGGCCTGACAGACACCGCTAACTATGGCTACACCTTC. Translating it yields CASSSGLTDTANYGYTF.

The CDR3 DNA is TGCAGCGTTGATACAGGCAAAGCTAGCACAGATACGCAGTATTTT. Residues: CSVDTGKASTDTQYF. The genes are TRBV29-1 and TRBJ2-3; the D gene is possibly TRBD1 (5 bases). Trimming took 3 bases from V and 0 from J, leaving 13 bases between them. Germline CDR1 reads SQVTM; CDR2 reads ANQGSEA. The CDR3 loop spans 15 amino acids.

The chain has TRBV27 and TRBJ2-7; perhaps TRBD2 as D (6 bases). V was clipped by 6 bases and J by 2 bases, with 17 bases between them. The germline gives CDR1 MNHEY, CDR2 SMNVEV (reference sequence). This CDR3 is 15 amino acids long. As DNA, the CDR3 is TGTGCCAGCAGCCCCCTGGGGGGAGTCCCCTACGAGCAGTACTTC. It yields the protein CASSPLGGVPYEQYF.

The genes are TRBV2 and TRBJ2-1, with 8 bases aligning to TRBD1. The CDR3 extends over 15 amino acids. V was clipped by 4 bases and J by 4 bases; unmatched bases: 6. CDR1 and CDR2 from the germline V gene are SNHLY and FYNNEI. Written as DNA, the CDR3 is TGTGCCAGCAGTGCGGCGACAGGGGTATACAATGAGCAGTTCTTC. As protein: CASSAATGVYNEQFF.

This chain connects TRBV5-6 to TRBJ1-6, with 11 bases lining up with TRBD1. Looked up from germline, CDR1 is SGHDT and CDR2 is YYEEEE. The CDR3 is 14 residues long. V lost 4 bases and J lost 13; bases outside the gene matches: 7. CDR3 sequence: CASSIGTGGFPLHF. The CDR3 nucleotides read TGTGCCAGCAGCATCGGGACAGGGGGTTTTCCCCTCCACTTT. The variable domain in full, completed from reference TRBV5-6 and TRBJ1-6, reads DAGVTQSPTHLIKTRGQQVTLRCSPKSGHDTVSWYQQALGQGPQFIFQYYEEEERQRGNFPDRFSGHQFPNYSSELNVNALLLGDSALYLCASSIGTGGFPLHFGNGTRLTVT.

This clone was seen only a few times. Here the CDR3 DNA reads TGTGCCAGTAGCTCTTTCAGGGAGGGGAACACCGGGGAGCTGTTTTTT. Its translation is CASSSFREGNTGELFF. The chain couples TRBV19 to TRBJ2-2; 7 positions agree with TRBD2. This CDR3 has 16 residues. The germline V gene has CDR1 LNHDA and CDR2 SQIVND (reference sequence). V lost 6 bases, J lost 1 base, and 8 bases stayed unmatched.

The V and J genes are TRBV11-3 and TRBJ2-7, with D possibly matching TRBD1 (6 bases). With 5 bases removed from V and 6 bases from J, the gap between germline ends came to 17 bases. Germline V gives CDR1 SGHNT, CDR2 YENEEA. CDR3 length: 14 residues. This chain's CDR3 is CASSPRTDRGEQYF. The CDR3 DNA follows: TGTGCCAGCAGCCCACGGACAGACCGTGGCGAGCAGTACTTC. Looking up the rest from reference TRBV11-3 and TRBJ2-7 gives the full variable domain: EAGVVQSPRYKIIEKKQPVAFWCNPISGHNTLYWYLQNLGQGPELLIRYENEEAVDDSQLPKDRFSAERLKGVDSTLKIQPAELGDSAVYLCASSPRTDRGEQYFGPGTRLTVT.